The 26 T cell receptor beta chains below come from one sample, sequenced in a study of blood T cell repertoires in COVID-19. Here immunoSEQ multiplex PCR was the method, and the copy in TCRdb shows in-frame clones only, minus some. Counted here are fewer than 250,000 clones, over 80% occurring once; the ten biggest clones make up approximately 6.3%. Input material: peripheral blood. These receptors came from a woman aged 55 to 70 with active or convalescent COVID-19.

This chain uses TRBV7-9 with TRBJ2-1, with TRBD1 matching 7 bases. Germline V CDR1 and CDR2: SEHNR, FQNEAQ (reference sequence). V trimming: 3 bases; J trimming: 8 bases; junction bases outside the gene matches: 4. The CDR3 covers 13 residues. The CDR3 sequence is CASSLGQFHEQFF. For the CDR3, the DNA is TGTGCCAGCAGCTTGGGACAGTTCCATGAGCAGTTCTTC.

This sequence joins TRBV5-6 and TRBJ2-1; a weak D match, TRBD1 (7 bases). The CDR3 contains 16 residues. Germline V CDR1 and CDR2: SGHDT, YYEEEE. Deletions cut 4 bases from V and 8 bases from J, with 22 bases between. In nucleotides, the CDR3 is TGTGCCAGCAGCCCTACGACAGGGAGGAAGGGGGATGAGCAGTTCTTC. This translates into CASSPTTGRKGDEQFF.

CDR3 in amino acids: CASSSRSGADYNEQFF. In DNA, the CDR3 is TGTGCCAGCAGCTCCCGGAGCGGAGCCGACTACAATGAGCAGTTCTTC. V is TRBV7-2 and J is TRBJ2-1, with D perhaps matching TRBD2 (5 bases). The CDR3 consists of 16 residues. Germline lookup yields CDR1 SGHTA and CDR2 FQGNSA. The V end was cut by 4 bases, the J end by 3 bases, with 16 bases between.

In this sample, this clone turned up many times. The chain recombines TRBV6-5 with TRBJ1-2, with 7 bases identical to TRBD1. Germline V CDR1 and CDR2: MNHEY, SVGAGI. V trimming: 6 bases; J trimming: 12 bases; junction bases outside the gene matches: 10. This CDR3 is built from 12 residues. The CDR3 DNA sequence: TGTGCCAGCAGACCAACAGGGGCGGGTGACACCTTC. Translating gives CASRPTGAGDTF.

This CDR3 is CATSDSTGTSGFTDTQYF. CDR3 DNA: TGTGCCACCAGTGATTCCACCGGGACTAGCGGATTCACAGATACGCAGTATTTT. V and J are TRBV24-1 and TRBJ2-3; 11 bases are shared with TRBD2. Germline V CDR1 and CDR2: KGHDR, SFDVKD. CDR3 length: 18 amino acids. The J segment lost 2 bases and the V segment lost 2 bases, leaving 8 bases of the junction unmatched.

The gene calls are TRBV6-5 and TRBJ2-3, with a possible D match to TRBD1 (6 bases). Germline CDR1 MNHEY, CDR2 SVGAGI. The CDR3 has 15 residues. Trimming shortened V by 6 bases and J by 1 base, and 14 bases separated the two germline ends. The CDR3 DNA sequence: TGTGCCAGCAGCCTTTCACGGACAGGCACAGATACGCAGTATTTT. This encodes CASSLSRTGTDTQYF.

V and J are TRBV28 and TRBJ1-2; 7 nucleotides line up with TRBD1. Germline assignment: CDR1 MDHEN and CDR2 SYDVKM. V shed 10 bases, J shed 7 bases, and the junction held 12 bases outside the gene matches. The CDR3 has 13 amino acids. As DNA, the CDR3 is TGTGCCACCACGAGAGACAGGGTCGGTGGCTACACCTTC. Its protein is CATTRDRVGGYTF.

This chain connects TRBV10-3 to TRBJ2-7; 7 bases are a match to TRBD1. Germline CDR1 ENHRY, CDR2 SYGVKD. V dropped 6 bases and J dropped 9; count of bases not matched to a gene: 5. CDR3 length: 11 amino acids. The CDR3 spells CAIRTQGRQYF. The CDR3 nucleotides read TGTGCCATCAGGACACAGGGGCGGCAGTACTTC.

The V gene is TRBV7-3, the J gene TRBJ2-1; possibly TRBD2 for D (6 bases). From germline, CDR1 is SGHTA and CDR2 FQGTGA. V was cut by 5 bases and J by 0 bases, with 14 bases left in between. The CDR3 length is 16 residues. The CDR3 here is CASSLGGQSSYNEQFF. DNA of the CDR3: TGTGCCAGCAGCCTAGGAGGGCAAAGCTCCTACAATGAGCAGTTCTTC.

The rearrangement links TRBV4-2 to TRBJ2-7; 10 bases align to TRBD2. V lost 4 bases to trimming and J lost 0 bases; unmatched junction nucleotides: 3. The CDR3 totals 15 residues. Germline values: CDR1 LGHNA, CDR2 YNFKEQ. The CDR3 region is CASSPGLASSYEQYF. The CDR3 DNA is TGTGCCAGCAGCCCGGGACTAGCGAGCTCCTACGAGCAGTACTTC.

This clone appeared a single time. The rearrangement joins TRBV11-3 to TRBJ2-2; the match to TRBD2 covers 8 bases. Per germline, CDR1 SGHNT and CDR2 YENEEA. The CDR3 sequence is 16 residues long. V was pared by 5 bases and J by 6 bases, with 11 bases of the junction left unmatched. The DNA for the CDR3 is TGTGCCAGCAGCCGCCGGGGGACTAGGATCCCCGGGGAGCTGTTTTTT. It is translated as CASSRRGTRIPGELFF.

This chain uses TRBV20-1 with TRBJ2-4; TRBD1 matches at 10 bases. Germline CDR1 reads DFQATT; CDR2 reads SNEGSKA (reference sequence). The CDR3 loop spans 15 amino acids. V shed 3 bases and J 1 base; nucleotides not matched to a gene: 3. The CDR3 DNA reads TGCAGTGCTAGTCGGGGACAGGGGGCCAAAAACATTCAGTACTTC. Encoded protein: CSASRGQGAKNIQYF.

This clone was seen a handful of times. This rearrangement joins TRBV7-9 to TRBJ2-5; D not certain. Deletions cut 1 base from V and 2 bases from J, with 8 bases between. CDR1 and CDR2 (germline): SEHNR, FQNEAQ (reference sequence). The CDR3 is 14 residues long. For the CDR3, the DNA is TGTGCCAGCAGCTTAGGTTATACTCAAGAGACCCAGTACTTC. Residues: CASSLGYTQETQYF.

As DNA, the CDR3 is TGTGCCAGCAGTTTAGGACAGGGGTGGGATACGCAGTATTTT. It codes for CASSLGQGWDTQYF. J is TRBJ2-3 and V is TRBV27; 9 bases agree with TRBD1. J was trimmed by 6 bases and V by 2 bases; bases with no gene match: 3. This CDR3 region has 14 residues. Germline CDR1 and CDR2: MNHEY and SMNVEV (reference sequence).

V usage is TRBV3-1 (or the pseudogene TRBV3-2) and J usage is TRBJ2-2; 7 bases line up with TRBD1. The CDR3 has 17 residues. V gave up 4 bases and J gave up 4 bases; unmatched junction bases: 12. Germline CDR1 LGHDT, CDR2 YNNKEL (reference sequence). The CDR3 protein is CASSPSYGTAGTGELFF. CDR3 in DNA: TGTGCCAGCAGCCCTTCCTACGGGACAGCTGGCACCGGGGAGCTGTTTTTT.

The rearrangement joins TRBV10-2 to TRBJ1-2; 10 bases map to TRBD1. The V gene end was trimmed by 5 bases and the J gene end by 7 bases; junction bases not matched to a gene: 7. From germline, CDR1 is WSHSY and CDR2 SAAADI. The CDR3 runs 14 residues. The CDR3 loop is CASSLGTGVIGYTF. The CDR3 DNA sequence: TGCGCCAGCAGTCTCGGGACAGGGGTCATTGGCTACACCTTC.

V is TRBV5-4 and J is TRBJ2-1; 11 nucleotides line up with TRBD2. The CDR3 contains 15 residues. The germline V gene encodes CDR1 SGHNT and CDR2 YYREEE (reference sequence). V lost 4 bases and J lost 8; bases outside the gene matches: 8. CDR3 nucleotides: TGTGCCAGCAGCGCCACTAGCGGGAGACCGGATGAGCAGTTCTTC. This codes for CASSATSGRPDEQFF.

The V and J genes are TRBV7-2 and TRBJ2-5; 8 positions match TRBD2. V lost 5 bases to trimming and J lost 5 bases; unmatched junction nucleotides: 16. Germline loops: CDR1 SGHTA, CDR2 FQGNSA. The CDR3 loop spans 17 amino acids. CDR3 residues: CASSPRGYGGGRETQYF. CDR3 nucleotides: TGTGCCAGCAGCCCAAGGGGCTACGGCGGGGGGCGGGAGACCCAGTACTTC.

The chain is built from TRBV28 and TRBJ2-3; 8 nucleotides match TRBD2. The length of the CDR3 is 13 residues. The V and J ends lost 8 bases and 0 bases, in that order; junction bases with no gene match: 1. Germline V lookup: CDR1 MDHEN, CDR2 SYDVKM. The CDR3 spells CASERGSTDTQYF. The CDR3 coding sequence is TGTGCCAGCGAGCGGGGGAGCACAGATACGCAGTATTTT.

The chain combines TRBV19 with TRBJ1-5; the D gene is possibly TRBD1 (6 bases). The CDR3 covers 15 residues. The V gene lost 4 bases and the J gene lost 0 bases, with 10 bases spanning the gap. The germline CDR1 and CDR2 sequences are LNHDA and SQIVND (reference sequence). The CDR3 DNA reads as TGTGCCAGTAGTACGGACAGCGATAGCAATCAGCCCCAGCATTTT. Residues: CASSTDSDSNQPQHF.

The chain has TRBV2 and TRBJ1-3; D is unclear. With 0 bases removed from V and 4 bases from J, the gap between germline ends came to 13 bases. CDR1 is SNHLY, CDR2 FYNNEI, per germline. The CDR3 sequence is 16 residues long. CDR3 nucleotide sequence: TGTGCCAGCAGTGAAGCGCTGCCGGGCGGGGGAAACACCATATATTTT. It encodes CASSEALPGGGNTIYF.

V and J are TRBV6-5 and TRBJ2-2, with 7 bases identical to TRBD1. Germline V gives CDR1 MNHEY, CDR2 SVGAGI. The CDR3 is 15 residues long. J was trimmed by 3 bases and V by 0 bases; bases with no gene match: 1. The CDR3 is CASSYSQGHTGELFF. DNA for the CDR3: TGTGCCAGCAGTTACTCACAGGGGCACACCGGGGAGCTGTTTTTT.

This chain uses TRBV5-4 with TRBJ2-1; TRBD1 is a possible D gene (5 bases). The CDR3 consists of 17 residues. With 3 bases removed from V and 3 bases from J, the gap between germline ends came to 19 bases. Germline values: CDR1 SGHNT, CDR2 YYREEE (reference sequence). The CDR3 DNA sequence: TGTGCCAGCAGCTCTAAGGGGCAAACGTTCGACTACAATGAGCAGTTCTTC. Translating it yields CASSSKGQTFDYNEQFF. The whole variable domain, filled in from reference TRBV5-4 and TRBJ2-1, reads ETGVTQSPTHLIKTRGQQVTLRCSSQSGHNTVSWYQQALGQGPQFIFQYYREEENGRGNFPPRFSGLQFPNYSSELNVNALELDDSALYLCASSSKGQTFDYNEQFFGPGTRLTVL.

The V and J genes are TRBV29-1 and TRBJ2-5; D unresolved. Germline V gene sequence: CDR1 SQVTM, CDR2 ANQGSEA. V lost 2 bases, J lost 5 bases, and 15 bases lay in between. The CDR3 covers 14 residues. Written as DNA, the CDR3 is TGCAGCGTTGAAAGACGGAGCCCGCGGGAGACCCAGTACTTC. This translates into CSVERRSPRETQYF. The complete variable domain, with remaining parts taken from reference TRBV29-1 and TRBJ2-5, reads SAVISQKPSRDICQRGTSLTIQCQVDSQVTMMFWYRQQPGQSLTLIATANQGSEATYESGFVIDKFPISRPNLTFSTLTVSNMSPEDSSIYLCSVERRSPRETQYFGPGTRLLVL.

This clone occurred once. The chain carries TRBV6-4 and TRBJ2-7, with 8 bases aligning to TRBD1. The CDR3 is 16 residues long. Germline loops: CDR1 MRHNA, CDR2 SNTAGT. After removal of 0 bases from V and 3 bases from J, the junction contained 7 bases not matched to a gene. CDR3 residues: CASSDSAGGGGYEQYV. CDR3 bases: TGTGCCAGCAGTGACTCTGCAGGGGGCGGTGGCTACGAGCAGTACGTC.

The CDR3 DNA reads TGTGCCAGCAGCCCGGGACTAATCAATGAGCAGTTCTTC. Protein product: CASSPGLINEQFF. The chain is built from TRBV12-3 or TRBV12-4 and TRBJ2-1; 7 bases match TRBD2. There are 13 residues in the CDR3. Trimming at V came to 6 bases and at J to 6 bases, leaving 5 bases not matched to a gene.